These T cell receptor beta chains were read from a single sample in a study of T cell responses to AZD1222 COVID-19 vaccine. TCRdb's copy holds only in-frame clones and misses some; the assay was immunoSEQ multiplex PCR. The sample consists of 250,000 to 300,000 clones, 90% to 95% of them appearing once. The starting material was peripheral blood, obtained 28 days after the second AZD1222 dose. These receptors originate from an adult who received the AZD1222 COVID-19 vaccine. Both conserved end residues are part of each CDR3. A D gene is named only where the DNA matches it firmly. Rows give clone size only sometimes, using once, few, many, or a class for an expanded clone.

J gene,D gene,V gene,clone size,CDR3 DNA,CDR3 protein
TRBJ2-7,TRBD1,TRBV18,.,TGTGCCAGCTCTACGACAGGGTGGGGCGAGCAGTACTTC,CASSTTGWGEQYF
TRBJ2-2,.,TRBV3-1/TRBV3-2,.,TGTGCCAGCAGCCTGACAGGCCTTTACGGGGAGCTGTTTTTT,CASSLTGLYGELFF
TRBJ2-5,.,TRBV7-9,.,TGTGCCAGCAGCCTCTTAGCAGGAGGAGATGAGACCCAGTACTTC,CASSLLAGGDETQYF
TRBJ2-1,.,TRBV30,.,TGTGCCTGGAGTGTACTAGGTGGGACTGAGCAGTTCTTC,CAWSVLGGTEQFF
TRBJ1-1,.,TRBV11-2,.,TGTGCCAGCAGCGAAAGGGACAAGAGCTTGAACACTGAAGCTTTCTTT,CASSERDKSLNTEAFF
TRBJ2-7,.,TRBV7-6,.,TGTGCCAGCAGCCTAGATGAAACGATAGGGATGCCCTACGAGCAGTACTTC,CASSLDETIGMPYEQYF
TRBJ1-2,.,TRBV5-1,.,TGCGCCAGCAGCCGAACCCGACTGAGCCCCTATGGCTACACCTTC,CASSRTRLSPYGYTF
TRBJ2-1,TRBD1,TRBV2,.,TGTGCCAGCAGTGAAGCGACAGGGGGCAGGTTCTTC,CASSEATGGRFF
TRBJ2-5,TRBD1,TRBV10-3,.,TGTGCCTCGAAACCGGGACAGGGGATGGAGACCCAGTACTTC,CASKPGQGMETQYF
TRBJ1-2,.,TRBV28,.,TGTGCCAGCAGGGGGGGGTTATATGGCTACACCTTC,CASRGGLYGYTF
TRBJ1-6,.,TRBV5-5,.,TGTGCCAGCAGCGTACTCGGGACGGGGAATTCACCCCTCCACTTT,CASSVLGTGNSPLHF
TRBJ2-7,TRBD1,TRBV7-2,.,TGTGCCAGCAGCAGGGGGACAGGGGGCTACGAGCAGTACTTC,CASSRGTGGYEQYF
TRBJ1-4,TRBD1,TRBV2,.,TGTGCCAGCGGACAGGGGAATGAAAAACTGTTTTTT,CASGQGNEKLFF
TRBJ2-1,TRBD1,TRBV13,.,TGTGCCAGCAGCGGGACAGGGGCTGAGCAGTTCTTC,CASSGTGAEQFF
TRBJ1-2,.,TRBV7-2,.,TGTGCCAGCAGCTTAGACCTGGCTAACTATGGCTACACCTTC,CASSLDLANYGYTF
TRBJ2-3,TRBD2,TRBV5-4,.,TGTGCCAGCAGCTGGACTAGCGGGGATGCCACAGATACGCAGTATTTT,CASSWTSGDATDTQYF
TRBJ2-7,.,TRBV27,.,TGTGCCAGCAGTTACTCTCGGGGGGCGAGGGGCTACGAGCAGTACTTC,CASSYSRGARGYEQYF
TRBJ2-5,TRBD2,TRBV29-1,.,TGCATACTCACCTGGGAACGGGCTAGCGGGGAAGAGACCCAGTACTTC,CILTWERASGEETQYF
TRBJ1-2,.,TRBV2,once,TGTGCCAGCCGCTACAGTTACGCTAACTATGGCTACACCTTC,CASRYSYANYGYTF
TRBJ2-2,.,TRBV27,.,TGTGCCAGCAGTTTATCTTTTTCCAACACCGGGGAGCTGTTTTTT,CASSLSFSNTGELFF
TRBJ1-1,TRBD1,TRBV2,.,TGTGCCAGCAGTCCACAGGGACAGAACCAAGCTTTCTTT,CASSPQGQNQAFF
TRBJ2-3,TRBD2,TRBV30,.,TGTGCCTGGAGTGTAAGGGCGGGAGAGCCGTATTTT,CAWSVRAGEPYF
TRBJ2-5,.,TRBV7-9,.,TGTGCCAGCAGCTTAGGGGCACAAGAGACCCAGTACTTC,CASSLGAQETQYF
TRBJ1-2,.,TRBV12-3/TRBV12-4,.,TGTGCCAGCAGTCTCGACGGTGCTTATGGCTACACCTTC,CASSLDGAYGYTF
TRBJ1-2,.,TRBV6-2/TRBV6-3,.,TGTGCCAGCAGTCTGGGGGACGGCTACACCTTC,CASSLGDGYTF
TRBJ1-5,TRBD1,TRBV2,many,TGTGCCAGCCGGAGAAGTGACAGGGACCAGCATTTT,CASRRSDRDQHF
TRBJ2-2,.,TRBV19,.,TGTGCCACCCCGAAGGGGGTATCGAACACCGGGGAGCTATTTTTT,CATPKGVSNTGELFF
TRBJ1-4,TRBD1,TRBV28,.,TGTGCCAGCAGTCTGCGGACAGGGGTTAATGAAAAACTGTTTTTT,CASSLRTGVNEKLFF
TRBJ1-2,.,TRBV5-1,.,TGCGCCAGCAGCCGAGGGACGGAAGGGTATGGCTACACCTTC,CASSRGTEGYGYTF
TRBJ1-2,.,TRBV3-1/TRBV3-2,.,TGTGCCAGCAGCCAAGCCGGGGGCGATTATGGCTACACCTTC,CASSQAGGDYGYTF
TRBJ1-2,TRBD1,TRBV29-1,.,TGCAGCGTCCACGACAGGGAGGCCCCCTATGGCTACACCTTC,CSVHDREAPYGYTF
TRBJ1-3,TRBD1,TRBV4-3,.,TGCGCCAGCAGCCAGGGGGGACAGGCGATAAGAAACACCATATATTTT,CASSQGGQAIRNTIYF
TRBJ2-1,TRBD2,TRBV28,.,TGTGCCAGCAGCTCCGGGGGGGCCAGGAATGAGCAGTTCTTC,CASSSGGARNEQFF
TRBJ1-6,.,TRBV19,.,TGTGCCAGTAGTTTCAATAATTCACCCCTCCACTTT,CASSFNNSPLHF
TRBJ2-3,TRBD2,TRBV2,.,TGTGCCAGCAGTGACCCGGGGGGGCTCAATACGCAGTATTTT,CASSDPGGLNTQYF
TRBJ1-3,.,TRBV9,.,TGTGCCAGCAGCGCACGACAGTACAAAAACACCATATATTTT,CASSARQYKNTIYF
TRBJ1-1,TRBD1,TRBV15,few,TGTGCCACCAGCATGGACAGGGGGGGGAACACTGAAGCTTTCTTT,CATSMDRGGNTEAFF
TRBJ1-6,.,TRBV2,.,TGTGCCAGCAGTGCGGGCGGGGCCCTATTAAAGGCCCTCCTCCACTTT,CASSAGGALLKALLHF
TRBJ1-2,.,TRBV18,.,TGTGCCAGCTCACCACCATCCGTAGAAGATGGCTACACCTTC,CASSPPSVEDGYTF
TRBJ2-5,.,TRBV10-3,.,TGTGCCATCAGTGAGATGGAAGAGACCCAGTACTTC,CAISEMEETQYF
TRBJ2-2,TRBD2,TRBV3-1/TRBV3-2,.,TGTGCCAGCAGCCGCCGGGAGGCAAACACCGGGGAGCTGTTTTTT,CASSRREANTGELFF
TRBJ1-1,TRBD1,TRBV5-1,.,TGCGCCAGCAGCGCCGGGACAGTAAACACTGAAGCTTTCTTT,CASSAGTVNTEAFF
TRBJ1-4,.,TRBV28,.,TGTGCCAGCAGGCGACCGGAGGGGGGTAATGAAAAACTGTTTTTT,CASRRPEGGNEKLFF
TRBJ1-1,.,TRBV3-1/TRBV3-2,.,TGTGCCAGCAGCCCTGTGTCCGACACTGAAGCTTTCTTT,CASSPVSDTEAFF
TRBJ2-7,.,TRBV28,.,TGTGCCAGCAGTTTTAACATCGGGGGGCAGGAGTACTTC,CASSFNIGGQEYF
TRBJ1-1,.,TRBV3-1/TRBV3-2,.,TGTGCCAGCAGCCAAGGCCTGCGAGGCGCTGAAGCTTTCTTT,CASSQGLRGAEAFF
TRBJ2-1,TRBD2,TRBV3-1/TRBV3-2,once,TGTGCCAGCAGCCCTAGCGGGAGTATGGGCAATGAGCAGTTCTTC,CASSPSGSMGNEQFF
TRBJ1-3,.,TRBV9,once,TGTGCCAGCAGCCCGCGGGGTTCATTCTCTGGAAACACCATATATTTT,CASSPRGSFSGNTIYF
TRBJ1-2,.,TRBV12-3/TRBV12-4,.,TGTGCCAGCAGCGGTAACTATGGCTACACCTTC,CASSGNYGYTF
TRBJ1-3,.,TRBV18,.,TGTGCCAGCTCAGCAGGGATCCGCTCTGGAAACACCATATATTTT,CASSAGIRSGNTIYF
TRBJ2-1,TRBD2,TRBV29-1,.,TGCAGCGTCCAGACTAGCGGGTTTTCGAATGAGCAGTTCTTC,CSVQTSGFSNEQFF
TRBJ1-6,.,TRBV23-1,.,TGCGCCAGCAGTCACGGTGATTCACCCCTCCACTTT,CASSHGDSPLHF
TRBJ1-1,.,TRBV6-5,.,TGTGCCAGCAGTTCGGCCATGAACACTGAAGCTTTCTTT,CASSSAMNTEAFF
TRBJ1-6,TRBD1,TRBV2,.,TGTGCCAGCACCCGGGACAGGGGAGATAATTCACCCCTCCACTTT,CASTRDRGDNSPLHF
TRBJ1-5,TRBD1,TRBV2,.,TGTGCCAGCAGTCCAGGGGGCGATCAGCCCCAGCATTTT,CASSPGGDQPQHF
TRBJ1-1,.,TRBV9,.,TGTGCCAGCAGCGTAGGAGGGGACACTGAAGCTTTCTTT,CASSVGGDTEAFF
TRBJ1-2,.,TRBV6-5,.,TGTGCCAGCAGTCCTCAGCAGGGTCCTAACTATGGCTACACCTTC,CASSPQQGPNYGYTF
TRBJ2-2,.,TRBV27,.,TGTGCCAGCAGTACGGGACTGACTTACACCGGGGAGCTGTTTTTT,CASSTGLTYTGELFF
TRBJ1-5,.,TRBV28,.,TGTGCCAGCAGTGCCGACAGAAGCAATCAGCCCCAGCATTTT,CASSADRSNQPQHF